These 5 T cell receptor beta chains came from one sample sequenced in a study of blood T cell repertoires in COVID-19. Sequencing used immunoSEQ multiplex PCR; TCRdb keeps in-frame clones, though not all of them. The table records roughly 150,000 clones, 75% to 85% of them present only once. The sample was peripheral blood. Source of these receptors: a woman in her forties or fifties with acute or convalescent COVID-19.

Here the CDR3 DNA reads TGTGCCAGCAGTGAGGGGCCAGGGGGTCATCAGCCCCAGCATTTT. It specifies CASSEGPGGHQPQHF. The rearrangement links TRBV2 to TRBJ1-5; 7 bases are a match to TRBD1. V shed 3 bases and J 5 bases; nucleotides not matched to a gene: 7. Germline values: CDR1 SNHLY, CDR2 FYNNEI. This CDR3 comprises 15 residues.

The V gene is TRBV27, the J gene TRBJ2-2, with 7 positions matching TRBD1. Germline values: CDR1 MNHEY, CDR2 SMNVEV (reference sequence). Trimming removed 1 base from V and 5 bases from J; junction bases left unmatched: 13. The CDR3 loop spans 18 amino acids. The CDR3 protein is CASSLFLGTGDGTGELFF. CDR3 nucleotides: TGTGCCAGCAGTTTATTTTTGGGTACAGGGGATGGTACCGGGGAGCTGTTTTTT.

Here the CDR3 DNA reads TGTGCCAGCAGCCCACGGACAGGGGGTAAATTCGGGGAGCTGTTTTTT. Its translation: CASSPRTGGKFGELFF. The chain has TRBV7-2 and TRBJ2-2, with 10 nucleotides matching TRBD1. The germline CDR1 and CDR2 sequences are SGHTA and FQGNSA. The CDR3 has 16 amino acids. V shed 5 bases, J shed 7 bases, and the junction held 10 bases outside the gene matches. The complete variable domain, with remaining parts taken from reference TRBV7-2 and TRBJ2-2, reads GAGVSQSPSNKVTEKGKDVELRCDPISGHTALYWYRQSLGQGLEFLIYFQGNSAPDKSGLPSDRFSAERTGGSVSTLTIQRTQQEDSAVYLCASSPRTGGKFGELFFGEGSRLTVL.

This chain links TRBV6-2 or TRBV6-3 with TRBJ2-2, with no clear D. The germline gives CDR1 MNHEY, CDR2 SVGEGT. Between the trimmed V and J ends, which lost 5 bases and 0 bases, there was a span of 7 bases. The CDR3 runs 14 residues. The CDR3 sequence: CASSLLTNTGELFF. The CDR3 bases are TGTGCCAGCAGTCTACTTACGAACACCGGGGAGCTGTTTTTT.

The CDR3 reads CASSLIRGENTEAFF. The CDR3 region has the DNA TGCGCCAGCAGCTTGATCCGCGGGGAAAACACTGAAGCTTTCTTT. The chain couples TRBV5-1 to TRBJ1-1; D not resolved. V was cut by 1 base and J by 2 bases, with 12 bases left in between. CDR3 length: 15 amino acids. CDR1 and CDR2 (germline): SGHRS, YFSETQ. The full variable domain, completed using reference TRBV5-1 and TRBJ1-1, is KAGVTQTPRYLIKTRGQQVTLSCSPISGHRSVSWYQQTPGQGLQFLFEYFSETQRNKGNFPGRFSGRQFSNSRSEMNVSTLELGDSALYLCASSLIRGENTEAFFGQGTRLTVV.